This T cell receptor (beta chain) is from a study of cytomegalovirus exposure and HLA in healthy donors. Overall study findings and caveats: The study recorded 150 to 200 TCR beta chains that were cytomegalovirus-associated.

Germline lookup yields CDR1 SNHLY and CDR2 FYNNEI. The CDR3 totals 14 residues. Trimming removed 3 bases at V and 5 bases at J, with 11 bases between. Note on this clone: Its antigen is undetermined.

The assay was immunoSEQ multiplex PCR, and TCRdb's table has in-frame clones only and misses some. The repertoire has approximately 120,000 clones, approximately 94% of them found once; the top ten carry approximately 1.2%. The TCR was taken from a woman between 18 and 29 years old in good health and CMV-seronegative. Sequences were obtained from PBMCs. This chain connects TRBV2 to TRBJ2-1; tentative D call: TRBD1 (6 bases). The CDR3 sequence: CASSDRGYHNEQFF. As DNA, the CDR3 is TGTGCCAGCAGTGACAGGGGTTACCACAATGAGCAGTTCTTC.